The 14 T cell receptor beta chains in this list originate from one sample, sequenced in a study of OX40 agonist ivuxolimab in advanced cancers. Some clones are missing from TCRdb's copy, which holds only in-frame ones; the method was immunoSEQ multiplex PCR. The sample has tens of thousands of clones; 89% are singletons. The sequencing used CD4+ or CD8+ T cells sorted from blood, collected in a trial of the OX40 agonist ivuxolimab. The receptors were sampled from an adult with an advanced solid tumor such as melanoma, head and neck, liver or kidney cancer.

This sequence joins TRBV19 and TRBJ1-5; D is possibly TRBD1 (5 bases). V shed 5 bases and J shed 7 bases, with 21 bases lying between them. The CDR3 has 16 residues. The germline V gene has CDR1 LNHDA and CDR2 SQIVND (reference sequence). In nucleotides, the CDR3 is TGTGCCAGTAGTTTGGACAATGGACCCACGGGGCAGCCCCAGCATTTT. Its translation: CASSLDNGPTGQPQHF.

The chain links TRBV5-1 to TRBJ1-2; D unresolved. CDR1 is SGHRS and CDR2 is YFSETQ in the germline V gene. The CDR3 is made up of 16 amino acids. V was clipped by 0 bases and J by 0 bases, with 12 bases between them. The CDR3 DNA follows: TGCGCCAGCAGCTTGGAGGGAGGGTTCGCTAACTATGGCTACACCTTC. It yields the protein CASSLEGGFANYGYTF.

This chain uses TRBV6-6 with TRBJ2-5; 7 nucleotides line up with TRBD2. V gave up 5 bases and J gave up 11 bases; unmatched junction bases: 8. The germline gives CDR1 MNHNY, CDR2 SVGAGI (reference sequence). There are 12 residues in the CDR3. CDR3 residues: CASSLPTSQQYF. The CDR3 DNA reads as TGTGCCAGCAGTCTTCCGACTAGCCAACAGTACTTC.

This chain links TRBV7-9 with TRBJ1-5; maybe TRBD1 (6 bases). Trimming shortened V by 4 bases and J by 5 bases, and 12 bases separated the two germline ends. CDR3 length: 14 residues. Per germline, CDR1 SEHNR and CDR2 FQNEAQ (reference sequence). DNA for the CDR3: TGTGCCAGCAGCTCCGGACAGCAAGATCAGCCCCAGCATTTT. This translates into CASSSGQQDQPQHF.

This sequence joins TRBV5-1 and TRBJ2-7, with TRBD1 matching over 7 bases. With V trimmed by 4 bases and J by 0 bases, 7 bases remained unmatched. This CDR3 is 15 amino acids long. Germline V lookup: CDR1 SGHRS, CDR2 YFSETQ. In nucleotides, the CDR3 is TGCGCCAGCAGCCATTACCGGGACAGCTCCTACGAGCAGTACTTC. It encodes CASSHYRDSSYEQYF.

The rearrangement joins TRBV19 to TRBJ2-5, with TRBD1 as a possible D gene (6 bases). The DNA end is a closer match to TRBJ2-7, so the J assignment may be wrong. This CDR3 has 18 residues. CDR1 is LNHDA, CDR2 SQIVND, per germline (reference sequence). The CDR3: CASSTRYLGGSHTYEQYF. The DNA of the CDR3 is TGTGCCAGTAGTACGAGATATCTAGGGGGTTCCCACACCTACGAGCAGTACTTC.

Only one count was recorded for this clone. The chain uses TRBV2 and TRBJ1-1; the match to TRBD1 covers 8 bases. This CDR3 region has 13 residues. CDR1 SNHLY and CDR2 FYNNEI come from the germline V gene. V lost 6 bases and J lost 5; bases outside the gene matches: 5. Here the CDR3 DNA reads TGTGCCAGCAGGGCTACAGGGGGAACTGAAGCTTTCTTT. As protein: CASRATGGTEAFF.

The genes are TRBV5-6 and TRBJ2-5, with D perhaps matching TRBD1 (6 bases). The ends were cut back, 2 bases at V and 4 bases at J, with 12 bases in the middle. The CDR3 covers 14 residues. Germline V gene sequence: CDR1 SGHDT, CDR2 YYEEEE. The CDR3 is CASSFPGVRETQYF. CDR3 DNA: TGTGCCAGCAGCTTTCCAGGGGTGAGAGAGACCCAGTACTTC.

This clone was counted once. The CDR3 sequence: CASSPQRISYEQYF. In nucleotides, the CDR3 is TGTGCCAGCTCTCCCCAGCGGATCTCCTACGAGCAGTACTTC. This chain links TRBV18 with TRBJ2-7; TRBD2 might be the D (5 bases). The germline V gene encodes CDR1 KGHSH and CDR2 LQKENI. Trimming left V 6 bases short and J 0 bases short, with 12 bases between. This CDR3 comprises 14 residues.

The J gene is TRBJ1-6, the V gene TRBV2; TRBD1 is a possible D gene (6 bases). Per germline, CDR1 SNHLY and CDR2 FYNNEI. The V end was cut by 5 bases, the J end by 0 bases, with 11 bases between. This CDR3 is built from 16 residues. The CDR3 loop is CASSQTGHSYNSPLHF. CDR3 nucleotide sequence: TGTGCCAGCAGTCAGACAGGACACTCCTATAATTCACCCCTCCACTTT.

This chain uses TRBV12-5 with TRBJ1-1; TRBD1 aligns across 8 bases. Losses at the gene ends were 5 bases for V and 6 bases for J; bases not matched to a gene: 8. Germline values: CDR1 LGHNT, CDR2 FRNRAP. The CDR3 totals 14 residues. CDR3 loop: CASGLGQGAAEAFF. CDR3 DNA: TGTGCTAGTGGTCTAGGACAGGGTGCCGCTGAAGCTTTCTTT.

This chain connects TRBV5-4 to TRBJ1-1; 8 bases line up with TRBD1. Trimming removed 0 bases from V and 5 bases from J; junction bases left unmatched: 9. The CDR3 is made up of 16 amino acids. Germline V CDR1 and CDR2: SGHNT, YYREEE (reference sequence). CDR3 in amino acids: CASSLAEQGAWTEAFF. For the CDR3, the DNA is TGTGCCAGCAGCTTGGCCGAGCAGGGGGCTTGGACTGAAGCTTTCTTT.

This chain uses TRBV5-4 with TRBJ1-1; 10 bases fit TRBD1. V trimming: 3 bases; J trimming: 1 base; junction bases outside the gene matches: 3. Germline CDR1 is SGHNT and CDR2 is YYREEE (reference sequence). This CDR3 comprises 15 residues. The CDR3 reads CASSSRTGGNTEAFF. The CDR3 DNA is TGTGCCAGCAGCTCTCGGACAGGGGGGAACACTGAAGCTTTCTTT.

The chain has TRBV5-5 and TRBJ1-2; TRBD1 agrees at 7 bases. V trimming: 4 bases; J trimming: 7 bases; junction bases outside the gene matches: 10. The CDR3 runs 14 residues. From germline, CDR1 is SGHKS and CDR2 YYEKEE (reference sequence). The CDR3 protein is CASSPSTGPLGYTF. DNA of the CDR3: TGTGCCAGCAGCCCATCGACAGGGCCACTTGGCTACACCTTC.